This TCR beta chain was captured by sequencing in a study of human T cells and chemical hapten exposure. The time point was: patch test 1, 2 weeks after DPC sensitization. This sample's treatment: therapeutic diphenylcyclopropenone sensitization with weekly scalp DPC. Germline CDR1 is SEHNR and CDR2 is FQNEAQ (reference sequence). The germline V and J ends were trimmed by 4 bases and 14 bases, with 12 bases remaining between them. The CDR3 spans 11 residues. One entry per CDR3 protein results from TCRdb running MiXCR on the RACE reads. The top ten clones hold around 2.3% of a sample with 380,000 or so distinct CDR3 sequences, 4.8% of them seen once. This clonotype was found many times.

This rearrangement joins TRBV7-9 to TRBJ2-1, with D tentatively TRBD2 (5 bases). The receptor was derived from a woman aged 45-59 years with alopecia areata. Some clones in this sample may be carry-over from other donors' samples. Sequenced material: whole blood, taken in connection with sensitization to the hapten diphenylcyclopropenone (DPC). The CDR3 DNA follows: TGTGCCAGCAGCTCCGGTGTGGAGGAGTTCTTC. Encoded protein: CASSSGVEEFF.